The clone carrying this T cell receptor beta chain has only a few counts. No antigen is known for it. TCRdb fed the 5' RACE reads into MiXCR, producing one record per CDR3 protein. Of tens of thousands of distinct CDR3 sequences listed, about an eighth are singletons. The data derive from a study of T-cell memory formation after mild COVID-19. Regarding the study as a whole: Contracting CD8+ clones were enriched in EMRA, CD4+ mainly in CM and EM. Clones that got smaller from day 15 to 85 had even CD4/CD8, while clones growing later tipped toward CD4+. Pre-infection memory carried some responding clones, suggesting that cross-reactive memory joined.

The clonotype was recovered from an adult woman who had mild COVID-19 (a few samples of this study predate the infection). Cell type and time point are not known. The sequenced sample consisted of PBMCs or a T cell subset sorted from them (not recorded which).

The CDR3 DNA follows: TGTGCCAGCAGCCCTGGCACCGGGACAGCGAACTACGAGCAGTACTTC. It yields the protein CASSPGTGTANYEQYF. The chain uses TRBV6-5 and TRBJ2-7, with 7 bases fitting TRBD1. Germline V gene lookup returns CDR1 MNHEY and CDR2 SVGAGI. This CDR3 is built from 16 residues. The J segment lost 3 bases and the V segment lost 6 bases, leaving 14 bases of the junction unmatched.